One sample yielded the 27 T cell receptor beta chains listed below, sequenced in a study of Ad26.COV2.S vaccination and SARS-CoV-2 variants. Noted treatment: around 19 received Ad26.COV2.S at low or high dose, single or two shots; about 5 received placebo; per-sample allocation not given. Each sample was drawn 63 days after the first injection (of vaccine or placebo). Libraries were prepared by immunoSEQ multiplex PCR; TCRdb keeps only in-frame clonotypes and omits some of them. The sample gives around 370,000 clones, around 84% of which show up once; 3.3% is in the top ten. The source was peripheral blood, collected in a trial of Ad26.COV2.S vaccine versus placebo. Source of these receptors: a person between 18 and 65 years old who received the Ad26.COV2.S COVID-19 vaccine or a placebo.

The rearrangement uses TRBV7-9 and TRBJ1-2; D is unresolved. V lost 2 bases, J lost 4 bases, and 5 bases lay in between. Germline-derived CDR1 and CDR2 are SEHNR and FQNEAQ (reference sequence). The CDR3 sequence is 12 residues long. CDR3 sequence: CASSLSSYGYTF. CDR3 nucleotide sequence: TGTGCCAGCAGCTTAAGCAGCTATGGCTACACCTTC.

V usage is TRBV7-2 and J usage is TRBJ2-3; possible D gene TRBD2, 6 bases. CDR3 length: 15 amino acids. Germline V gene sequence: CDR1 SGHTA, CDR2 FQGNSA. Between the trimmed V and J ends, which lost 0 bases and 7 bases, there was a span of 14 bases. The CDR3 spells CASSLAVLADNTQYF. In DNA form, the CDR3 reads TGTGCCAGCAGCTTAGCGGTGTTAGCGGACAATACGCAGTATTTT.

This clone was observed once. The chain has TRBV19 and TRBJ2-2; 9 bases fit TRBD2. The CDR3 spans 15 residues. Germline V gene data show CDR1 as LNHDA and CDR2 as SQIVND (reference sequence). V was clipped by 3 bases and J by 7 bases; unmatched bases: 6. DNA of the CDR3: TGTGCCAGTAGTATCCAGCGGGAGGCGATCGGGGAGCTGTTTTTT. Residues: CASSIQREAIGELFF. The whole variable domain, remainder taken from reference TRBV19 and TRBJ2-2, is DGGITQSPKYLFRKEGQNVTLSCEQNLNHDAMYWYRQDPGQGLRLIYYSQIVNDFQKGDIAEGYSVSREKKESFPLTVTSAQKNPTAFYLCASSIQREAIGELFFGEGSRLTVL.

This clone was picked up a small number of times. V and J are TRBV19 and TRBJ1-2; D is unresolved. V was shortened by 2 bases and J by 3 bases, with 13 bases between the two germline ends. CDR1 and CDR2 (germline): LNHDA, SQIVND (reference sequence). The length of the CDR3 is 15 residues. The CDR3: CASSIYYTVDYGYTF. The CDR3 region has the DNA TGTGCCAGTAGTATATATTATACGGTGGACTATGGCTACACCTTC.

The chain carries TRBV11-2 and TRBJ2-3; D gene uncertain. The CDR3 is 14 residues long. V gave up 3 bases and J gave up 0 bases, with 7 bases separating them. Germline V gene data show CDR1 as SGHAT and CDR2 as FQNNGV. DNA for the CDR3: TGTGCCAGCAGCTTGTTAAGGAGCACAGATACGCAGTATTTT. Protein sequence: CASSLLRSTDTQYF.

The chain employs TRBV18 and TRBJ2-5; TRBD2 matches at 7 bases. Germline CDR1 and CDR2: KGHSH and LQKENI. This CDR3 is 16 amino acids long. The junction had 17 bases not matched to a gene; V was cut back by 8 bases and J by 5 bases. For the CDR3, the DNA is TGTGCCAGCAGGGCTGGGTCAAGCGGGGCGCGGGAGACCCAGTACTTC. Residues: CASRAGSSGARETQYF.

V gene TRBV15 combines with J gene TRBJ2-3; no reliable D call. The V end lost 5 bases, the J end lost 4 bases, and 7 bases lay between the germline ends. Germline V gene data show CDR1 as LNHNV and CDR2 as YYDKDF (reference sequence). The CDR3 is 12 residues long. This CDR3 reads CATSPGPDTQYF. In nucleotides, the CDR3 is TGTGCCACCAGCCCCGGCCCAGATACGCAGTATTTT. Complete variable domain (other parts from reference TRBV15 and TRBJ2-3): DAMVIQNPRYQVTQFGKPVTLSCSQTLNHNVMYWYQQKSSQAPKLLFHYYDKDFNNEADTPDNFQSRRPNTSFCFLDIRSPGLGDTAMYLCATSPGPDTQYFGPGTRLTVL.

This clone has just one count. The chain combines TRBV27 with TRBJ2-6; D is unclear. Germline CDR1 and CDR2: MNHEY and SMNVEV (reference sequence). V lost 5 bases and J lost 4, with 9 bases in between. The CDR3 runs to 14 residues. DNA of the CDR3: TGTGCCAGCAGTCAAGACTCGGGGGCCAACGTCCTGACTTTC. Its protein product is CASSQDSGANVLTF.

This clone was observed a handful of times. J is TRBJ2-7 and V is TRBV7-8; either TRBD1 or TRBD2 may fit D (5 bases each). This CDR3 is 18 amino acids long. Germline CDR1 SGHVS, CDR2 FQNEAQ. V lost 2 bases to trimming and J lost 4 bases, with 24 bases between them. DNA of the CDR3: TGTGCCAGCAGCTTACGGATGGATAGGGGACCGGGCGATTACGAGCAGTACTTC. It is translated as CASSLRMDRGPGDYEQYF.

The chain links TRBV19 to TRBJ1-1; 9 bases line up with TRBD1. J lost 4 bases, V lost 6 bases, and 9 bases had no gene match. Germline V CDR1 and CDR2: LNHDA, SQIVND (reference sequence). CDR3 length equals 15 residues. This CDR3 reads CASSPDRGRFTEAFF. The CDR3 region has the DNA TGTGCCAGTAGCCCGGACAGGGGCCGATTCACTGAAGCTTTCTTT.

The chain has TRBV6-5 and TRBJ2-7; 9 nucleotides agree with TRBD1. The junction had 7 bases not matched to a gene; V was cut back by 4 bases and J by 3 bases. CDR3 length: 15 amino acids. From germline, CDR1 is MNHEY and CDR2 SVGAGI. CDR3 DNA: TGTGCCAGCAGTTCCCCCTTGGGACAGGGCTACGAGCAGTACTTC. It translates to CASSSPLGQGYEQYF.

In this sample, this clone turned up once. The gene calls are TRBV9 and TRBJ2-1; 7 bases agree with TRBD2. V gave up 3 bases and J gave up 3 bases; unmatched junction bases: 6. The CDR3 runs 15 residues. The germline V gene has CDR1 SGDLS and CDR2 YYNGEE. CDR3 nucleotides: TGTGCCAGCAGCGCTCAAGCGGGGCTCTACAATGAGCAGTTCTTC. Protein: CASSAQAGLYNEQFF.

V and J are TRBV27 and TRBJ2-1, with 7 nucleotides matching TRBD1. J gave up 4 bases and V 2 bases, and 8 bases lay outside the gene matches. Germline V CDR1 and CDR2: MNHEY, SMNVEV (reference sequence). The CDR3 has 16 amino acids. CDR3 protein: CASSLSPGTVYNEQFF. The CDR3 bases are TGTGCCAGCAGTTTAAGCCCCGGGACAGTTTACAATGAGCAGTTCTTC.

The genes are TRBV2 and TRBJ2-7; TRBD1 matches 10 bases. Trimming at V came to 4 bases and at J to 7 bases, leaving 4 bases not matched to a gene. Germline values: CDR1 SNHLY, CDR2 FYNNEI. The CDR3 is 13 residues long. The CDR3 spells CASSGTGGREQYF. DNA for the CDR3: TGTGCCAGCAGTGGGACAGGGGGTAGGGAGCAGTACTTC.

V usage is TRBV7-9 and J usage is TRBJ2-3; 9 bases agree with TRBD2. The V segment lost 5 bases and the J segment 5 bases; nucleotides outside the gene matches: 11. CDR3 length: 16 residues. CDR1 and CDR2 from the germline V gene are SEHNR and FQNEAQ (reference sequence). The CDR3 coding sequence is TGTGCCAGCAGCCCAATATGGGTGCGGGGGGGAGATACGCAGTATTTT. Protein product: CASSPIWVRGGDTQYF.

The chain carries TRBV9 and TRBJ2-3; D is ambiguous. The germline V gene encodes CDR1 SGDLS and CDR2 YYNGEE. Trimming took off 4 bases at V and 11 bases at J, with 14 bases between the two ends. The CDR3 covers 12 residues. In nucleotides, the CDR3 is TGTGCCAGCAGCACACCGGGTAGTAAGCAGTATTTT. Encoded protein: CASSTPGSKQYF.

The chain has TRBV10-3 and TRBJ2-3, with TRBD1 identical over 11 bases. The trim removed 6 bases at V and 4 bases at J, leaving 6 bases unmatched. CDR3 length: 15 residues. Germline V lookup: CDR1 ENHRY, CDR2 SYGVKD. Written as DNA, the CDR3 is TGTGCCATCAGCAGGACAGGGGGCGAGGCAGATACGCAGTATTTT. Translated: CAISRTGGEADTQYF.

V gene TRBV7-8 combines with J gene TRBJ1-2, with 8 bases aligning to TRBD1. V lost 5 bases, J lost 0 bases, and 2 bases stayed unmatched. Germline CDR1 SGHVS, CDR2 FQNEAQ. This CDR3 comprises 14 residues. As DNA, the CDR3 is TGTGCCAGCAGCGTACAGGGGGCTAACTATGGCTACACCTTC. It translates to CASSVQGANYGYTF.

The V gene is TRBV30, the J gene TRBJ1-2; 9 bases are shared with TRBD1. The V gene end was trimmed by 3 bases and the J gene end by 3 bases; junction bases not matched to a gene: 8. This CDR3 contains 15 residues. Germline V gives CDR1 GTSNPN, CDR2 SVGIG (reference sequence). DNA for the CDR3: TGTGCCTGGAGCGAGGGGACAGGGTTTTACTATGGCTACACCTTC. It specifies CAWSEGTGFYYGYTF.

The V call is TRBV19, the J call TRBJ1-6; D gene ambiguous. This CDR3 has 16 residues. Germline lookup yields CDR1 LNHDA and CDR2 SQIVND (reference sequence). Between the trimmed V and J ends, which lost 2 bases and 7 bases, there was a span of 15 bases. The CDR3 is CASSILSVESNSPLHF. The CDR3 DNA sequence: TGTGCCAGTAGTATACTGTCAGTGGAATCCAATTCACCCCTCCACTTT.

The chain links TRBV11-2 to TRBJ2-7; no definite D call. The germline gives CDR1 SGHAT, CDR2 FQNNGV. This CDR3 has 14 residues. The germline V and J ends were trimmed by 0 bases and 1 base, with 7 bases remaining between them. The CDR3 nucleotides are TGTGCCAGCAGCTTAGAGGGCAGATCCTACGAGCAGTACTTC. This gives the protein CASSLEGRSYEQYF. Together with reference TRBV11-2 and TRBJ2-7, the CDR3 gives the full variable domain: EAGVAQSPRYKIIEKRQSVAFWCNPISGHATLYWYQQILGQGPKLLIQFQNNGVVDDSQLPKDRFSAERLKGVDSTLKIQPAKLEDSAVYLCASSLEGRSYEQYFGPGTRLTVT.

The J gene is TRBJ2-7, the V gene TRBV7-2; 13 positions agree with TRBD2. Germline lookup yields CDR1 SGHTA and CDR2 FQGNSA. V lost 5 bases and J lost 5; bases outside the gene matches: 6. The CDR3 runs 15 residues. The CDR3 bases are TGTGCCAGCAGCATGCTCGGACTAGCGGGAGACGAGCAGTACTTC. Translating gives CASSMLGLAGDEQYF.

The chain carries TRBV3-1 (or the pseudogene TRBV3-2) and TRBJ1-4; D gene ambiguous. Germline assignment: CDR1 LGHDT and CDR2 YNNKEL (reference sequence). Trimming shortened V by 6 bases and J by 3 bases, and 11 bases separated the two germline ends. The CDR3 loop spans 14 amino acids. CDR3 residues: CASSLRTANEKLFF. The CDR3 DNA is TGTGCCAGCAGTCTCCGGACTGCTAATGAAAAACTGTTTTTT.

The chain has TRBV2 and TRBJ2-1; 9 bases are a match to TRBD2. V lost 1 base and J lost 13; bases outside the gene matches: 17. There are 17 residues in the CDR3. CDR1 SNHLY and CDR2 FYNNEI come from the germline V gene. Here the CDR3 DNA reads TGTGCCAGCAGTGAAGAGGTGTGGCGGGGGGGCCCTCCCGTACAGTTCTTC. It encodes CASSEEVWRGGPPVQFF.

For the CDR3, the DNA is TGTGCCAGCAGCGCGGGACTAGCGTACGAGCAGTACTTC. It codes for CASSAGLAYEQYF. The rearrangement links TRBV6-2 or TRBV6-3 to TRBJ2-7; 10 bases fit TRBD2. The germline gives CDR1 MNHEY, CDR2 SVGEGT. The CDR3 runs 13 residues. Unmatched junction bases numbered 3, after V lost 6 bases and J lost 4 bases.

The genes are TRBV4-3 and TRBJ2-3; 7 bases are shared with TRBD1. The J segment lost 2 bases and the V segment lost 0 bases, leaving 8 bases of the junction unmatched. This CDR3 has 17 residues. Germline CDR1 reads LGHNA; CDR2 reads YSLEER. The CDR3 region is CASSQDPQGVSTDTQYF. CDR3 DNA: TGCGCCAGCAGCCAAGATCCCCAGGGGGTCTCCACAGATACGCAGTATTTT.

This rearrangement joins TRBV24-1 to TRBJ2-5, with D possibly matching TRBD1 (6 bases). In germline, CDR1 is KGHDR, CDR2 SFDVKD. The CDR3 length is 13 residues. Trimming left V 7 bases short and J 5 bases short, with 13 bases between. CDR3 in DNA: TGTGCCACCAGCGACGGACAGATGGAGACCCAGTACTTC. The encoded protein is CATSDGQMETQYF.